Each of the 26 T cell receptor beta chains below was sequenced from the same sample in a study of T cell responses to AZD1222 COVID-19 vaccine. TCRdb's copy holds only in-frame clones and misses some; the assay was immunoSEQ multiplex PCR. The sample holds approximately 140,000 clones, approximately 90% seen once. Here the sequenced sample was peripheral blood, taken 28 days after the second AZD1222 dose. All receptors come from an adult who received the AZD1222 COVID-19 vaccine.

The gene calls are TRBV4-1 and TRBJ1-6, with 7 bases lining up with TRBD1. The CDR3 is 15 residues long. Germline loops: CDR1 MGHRA, CDR2 YSYEKL. V shed 2 bases, J shed 7 bases, and the junction held 5 bases outside the gene matches. CDR3 DNA: TGCGCCAGCAGCCAAAGGGACAGCCAAAATTCACCCCTCCACTTT. Its protein product is CASSQRDSQNSPLHF.

CDR3 DNA sequence: TGTGCCAGCAGGAGGGGGCTGGGGCAGCCCCAGCATTTT. It specifies CASRRGLGQPQHF. The genes are TRBV6-1 and TRBJ1-5, with 7 bases identical to TRBD1. The CDR3 extends over 13 amino acids. Germline trimming cut 6 bases from V and 7 bases from J; bases unmatched to any gene: 6. Germline CDR1 is MNHNS and CDR2 is SASEGT.

The rearrangement uses TRBV6-5 and TRBJ1-2, with 8 bases matching TRBD1. There are 13 residues in the CDR3. Trimming cost V 10 bases and J 1 base; bases outside gene matches: 5. Germline lookup yields CDR1 MNHEY and CDR2 SVGAGI. CDR3 nucleotide sequence: TGTGCCATTCAGACAGGGGATAACTATGGCTACACCTTC. Amino acid sequence: CAIQTGDNYGYTF.

The chain combines TRBV7-8 with TRBJ1-6, with 7 bases aligning to TRBD1. V lost 6 bases and J lost 8; bases outside the gene matches: 10. The CDR3 sequence is 15 residues long. Germline values: CDR1 SGHVS, CDR2 FQNEAQ. The CDR3 DNA reads as TGTGCCAGCAGTTCTTCAGGGGGGATGCATTCACCCCTCCACTTT. Translation: CASSSSGGMHSPLHF.

The chain uses TRBV5-1 and TRBJ2-5, with 7 bases matching TRBD1. Germline V gives CDR1 SGHRS, CDR2 YFSETQ. The CDR3 is 14 amino acids. The V segment lost 4 bases and the J segment 9 bases; nucleotides outside the gene matches: 12. The CDR3 bases are TGCGCCAGCAGCCCAGCGGACAGGTTGGTTCCCCAGTACTTC. This encodes CASSPADRLVPQYF.

CDR3 DNA sequence: TGTGCCAGCAGCCAAGAGTCAGGGAGAGGCTCTGGGGCCAACGTCCTGACTTTC. This gives the protein CASSQESGRGSGANVLTF. The V call is TRBV14, the J call TRBJ2-6, with D perhaps being TRBD1 or TRBD2 (5 bases each). The CDR3 totals 18 residues. Trimming stripped 0 bases from V and 0 bases from J, with 12 bases between. Germline assignment: CDR1 SGHDN and CDR2 FVKESK.

The chain has TRBV7-6 and TRBJ2-2, with D unclear. This CDR3 contains 12 residues. V lost 5 bases, J lost 9 bases, and 10 bases lay in between. Germline assignment: CDR1 SGHVS and CDR2 FNYEAQ. The CDR3 coding sequence is TGTGCCAGCAGCCCCCTGGAACGGGAGCTGTTTTTT. It specifies CASSPLERELFF.

This chain links TRBV2 with TRBJ2-5; D tentatively fits TRBD1 or TRBD2 (5 bases each). Per the germline V gene, CDR1 is SNHLY and CDR2 is FYNNEI. V was pared by 7 bases and J by 3 bases, with 12 bases between. The CDR3 extends over 13 amino acids. CDR3 in amino acids: CASMRDLEETQYF. CDR3 coding DNA: TGTGCCAGCATGAGGGACCTCGAAGAGACCCAGTACTTC.

This clone has just one count. The chain combines TRBV23-1 with TRBJ2-1; a weak D match, TRBD2 (5 bases). TRBV23-1 is treated as an ORF (open reading frame) with a function not yet certain. Trimming left V 4 bases short and J 7 bases short, with 14 bases between. The CDR3 sequence is 14 residues long. This CDR3 is CASSRTDWENEQFF. The CDR3 region has the DNA TGCGCCAGCAGTCGAACAGACTGGGAGAATGAGCAGTTCTTC.

The V and J genes are TRBV4-2 and TRBJ2-3; 7 nucleotides agree with TRBD1. The J segment lost 4 bases and the V segment lost 4 bases, leaving 14 bases of the junction unmatched. This CDR3 has 17 residues. Germline assignment: CDR1 LGHNA and CDR2 YNFKEQ. The CDR3 nucleotides are TGTGCCAGCAGCCCACCCCAGGGGGAGCTAGATGCAGATACGCAGTATTTT. Its protein product is CASSPPQGELDADTQYF.

The chain is built from TRBV6-5 and TRBJ1-4; the match to TRBD1 covers 7 bases. CDR3 length equals 14 residues. Trimming took 6 bases from V and 5 from J; bases not matched to a gene: 6. Germline V gene sequence: CDR1 MNHEY, CDR2 SVGAGI. This chain's CDR3 is CASRKTGSNEKLFF. CDR3 in DNA: TGTGCCAGCAGAAAGACAGGGTCGAATGAAAAACTGTTTTTT.

The J gene is TRBJ1-6, the V gene TRBV12-3 or TRBV12-4; D unresolved. This CDR3 is 12 amino acids long. Trimming stripped 5 bases from V and 9 bases from J, with 8 bases between. The CDR3 protein is CASSLPGSPLHF. As DNA, the CDR3 is TGTGCCAGCAGTCTCCCGGGTTCACCCCTCCACTTT.

This clone was recorded once. The rearrangement uses TRBV6-2 or TRBV6-3 and TRBJ1-6, with 9 bases lining up with TRBD1. Trimming at V came to 6 bases and at J to 9 bases, leaving 9 bases not matched to a gene. Germline V gives CDR1 MNHEY, CDR2 SVGEGT. The CDR3 runs 15 residues. Written as DNA, the CDR3 is TGTGCCAGCAGCCCCCGGGACAGGGACTTTTCACCCCTCCACTTT. It encodes CASSPRDRDFSPLHF.

The chain is built from TRBV9 and TRBJ2-2; D not certain. Trimming shortened V by 0 bases and J by 5 bases, and 8 bases separated the two germline ends. CDR1 is SGDLS, CDR2 YYNGEE, per germline. CDR3 size: 14 residues. CDR3 residues: CASSVEGGTGELFF. Here the CDR3 DNA reads TGTGCCAGCAGCGTAGAAGGTGGGACCGGGGAGCTGTTTTTT.

This chain uses TRBV9 with TRBJ2-1; 10 bases line up with TRBD2. The CDR3 length is 17 residues. Germline V gene lookup returns CDR1 SGDLS and CDR2 YYNGEE. V shed 1 base, J shed 3 bases, and the junction held 7 bases outside the gene matches. The CDR3 nucleotides are TGTGCCAGCAGCGTATTTTGGACTAGCGGCCTCTACAATGAGCAGTTCTTC. Protein product: CASSVFWTSGLYNEQFF.

The gene calls are TRBV7-9 and TRBJ1-1; D gene ambiguous. The germline V and J ends were trimmed by 5 bases and 7 bases, with 14 bases remaining between them. Per the germline V gene, CDR1 is SEHNR and CDR2 is FQNEAQ (reference sequence). The CDR3 totals 13 residues. This chain's CDR3 is CASSQILYDEAFF. The DNA of the CDR3 is TGTGCCAGCAGCCAGATCTTATATGATGAAGCTTTCTTT.

The chain links TRBV15 to TRBJ1-2, with a tentative D call TRBD1 (6 bases). In germline, CDR1 is LNHNV, CDR2 YYDKDF (reference sequence). V gave up 3 bases and J gave up 1 base, with 9 bases separating them. This CDR3 is 14 amino acids long. CDR3 sequence (DNA): TGTGCCACCAGCAGGACAGGAGTTAACTATGGCTACACCTTC. It specifies CATSRTGVNYGYTF.

The chain carries TRBV21-1 and TRBJ1-4; the table assigns TRBD1, which was not confirmed against the DNA. TRBV21-1 is flagged as a pseudogene. The CDR3 has 14 amino acids. The chain's CDR3 is CASGGDRSFEKLFF. CDR3 nucleotides: TGTGCCAGCGGAGGGGACAGGTCCTTCGAAAAACTGTTTTTT.

The chain recombines TRBV11-2 with TRBJ1-4; tentative D call: TRBD1 (5 bases). The CDR3 consists of 17 residues. Trimming shortened V by 1 base and J by 0 bases, and 12 bases separated the two germline ends. Looked up from germline, CDR1 is SGHAT and CDR2 is FQNNGV. For the CDR3, the DNA is TGTGCCAGCAGCTTAGGATTGCAGGGTGCAACTAATGAAAAACTGTTTTTT. Translation gives CASSLGLQGATNEKLFF.

This sequence joins TRBV3-1 (or the pseudogene TRBV3-2) and TRBJ2-1, with 10 bases fitting TRBD2. The CDR3 sequence is 15 residues long. V gave up 0 bases and J gave up 10 bases; unmatched junction bases: 6. CDR1 is LGHDT, CDR2 YNNKEL, per germline (reference sequence). CDR3 protein: CASSQDLAGAREQFF. Here the CDR3 DNA reads TGTGCCAGCAGCCAAGATCTAGCGGGGGCCCGGGAGCAGTTCTTC.

This clone was detected only once. V is TRBV7-8 and J is TRBJ1-5, with 8 bases lining up with TRBD1. The germline CDR1 and CDR2 sequences are SGHVS and FQNEAQ. Trimming cost V 5 bases and J 4 bases; bases outside gene matches: 4. CDR3 length: 14 residues. The DNA for the CDR3 is TGTGCCAGCAGCCTGGACAGGGTGAATCAGCCCCAGCATTTT. Translated: CASSLDRVNQPQHF.

This chain connects TRBV7-2 to TRBJ2-6; D is undetermined. The germline V and J ends were trimmed by 4 bases and 4 bases, with 8 bases remaining between them. Germline V gives CDR1 SGHTA, CDR2 FQGNSA. This CDR3 is built from 14 residues. The CDR3 DNA follows: TGTGCCAGCAGCTCCGTAGCCGGGGCCAACGTCCTGACTTTC. Translating gives CASSSVAGANVLTF.

Written as DNA, the CDR3 is TGCGCCAGCACCCCTAGCGGGAGGGCCCAAGAGACCCAGTACTTC. The encoded protein is CASTPSGRAQETQYF. The chain joins TRBV4-1 to TRBJ2-5; 12 bases map to TRBD2. CDR1 MGHRA and CDR2 YSYEKL come from the germline V gene. This CDR3 region has 15 residues. Trimming cost V 7 bases and J 1 base; bases outside gene matches: 4.

The chain employs TRBV5-5 and TRBJ2-5, with unresolved D. Trimming shortened V by 0 bases and J by 1 base, and 7 bases separated the two germline ends. The CDR3 totals 14 residues. Looked up from germline, CDR1 is SGHKS and CDR2 is YYEKEE (reference sequence). Here the CDR3 DNA reads TGTGCCAGCAGCTTGGTTCCCGCCCAAGAGACCCAGTACTTC. This sequence encodes CASSLVPAQETQYF.

The V call is TRBV2, the J call TRBJ1-1; 7 bases are shared with TRBD1. The junction had 11 bases not matched to a gene; V was cut back by 6 bases and J by 4 bases. Germline-derived CDR1 and CDR2 are SNHLY and FYNNEI. The CDR3 has 15 amino acids. The CDR3 protein is CASSGQVKRSTEAFF. CDR3 bases: TGTGCCAGCAGCGGACAGGTAAAGCGGAGCACTGAAGCTTTCTTT.

The J gene is TRBJ1-3, the V gene TRBV7-2; unclear D gene. Germline CDR1 is SGHTA and CDR2 is FQGNSA. CDR3 size: 15 residues. V was pared by 2 bases and J by 4 bases, with 12 bases between. This CDR3 reads CASSLNGWSGNTIYF. The CDR3 DNA reads TGTGCCAGCAGCTTAAATGGGTGGAGCGGAAACACCATATATTTT.